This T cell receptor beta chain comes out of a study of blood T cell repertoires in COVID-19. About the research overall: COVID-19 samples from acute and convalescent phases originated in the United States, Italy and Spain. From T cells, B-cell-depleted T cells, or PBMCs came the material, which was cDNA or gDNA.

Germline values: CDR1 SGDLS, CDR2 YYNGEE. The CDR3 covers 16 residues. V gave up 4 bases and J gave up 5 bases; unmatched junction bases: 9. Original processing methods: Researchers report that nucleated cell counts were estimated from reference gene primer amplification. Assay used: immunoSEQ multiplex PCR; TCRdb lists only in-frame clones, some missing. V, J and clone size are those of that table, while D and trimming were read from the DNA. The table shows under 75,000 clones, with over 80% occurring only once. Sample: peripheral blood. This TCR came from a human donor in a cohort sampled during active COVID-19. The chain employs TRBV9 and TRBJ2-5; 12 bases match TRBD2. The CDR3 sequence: CASSTPSGGALETQYF. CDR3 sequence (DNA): TGTGCCAGCAGCACCCCTAGCGGGGGGGCTTTGGAGACCCAGTACTTC.